This T cell receptor (beta chain) was observed in a study of cytomegalovirus exposure and HLA in healthy donors. Findings and caveats of the study: The study flagged 150 to 200 TCR beta chains as cytomegalovirus-associated. Subsequent analysis revealed that first-cohort TCR clusters tended to co-occur in the 120 or so validation repertoires. The authors confirmed in vitro that three CMV-associated chains were specific for CMV antigens.

This clone was seen a single time. Its antigen is undetermined. TCRdb's table, derived via immunoSEQ multiplex PCR, lists solely in-frame clones and lacks some. The sample has about 280,000 clones, roughly 90% seen once. It was the approximately 120-subject validation cohort, separate from the 666-subject first cohort, to which the donors belonged. This receptor was taken from a young woman in good health and CMV-seronegative. Source material: PBMCs.

The CDR3 reads CASSPTLAGGYGYTF. The CDR3 nucleotides are TGTGCCAGTAGTCCCACGTTGGCCGGGGGCTATGGCTACACCTTC. This chain uses TRBV19 with TRBJ1-2; tentatively, D is TRBD1 (5 bases). The germline V gene has CDR1 LNHDA and CDR2 SQIVND (reference sequence). V gave up 5 bases and J gave up 4 bases, with 17 bases separating them. The CDR3 consists of 15 residues.